This paragraph covers one T cell receptor beta chain sequence. The data originate from a study of radiation and T cells in renal cell carcinoma. Sequencing used immunoSEQ multiplex PCR; TCRdb keeps in-frame clones, though not all of them. Of roughly 140,000 clones listed, roughly 86% are singletons. The germline V gene has CDR1 MNHNS and CDR2 SASEGT. The CDR3 has 14 amino acids. Trimming shortened V by 7 bases and J by 8 bases, and 20 bases separated the two germline ends. As for time point: blood 2 weeks post-SBRT. Treatment defined: 15 Gy SBRT to primary tumor, nephrectomy 4 weeks later. The J gene is TRBJ1-2, the V gene TRBV6-1, with D perhaps matching TRBD1 (6 bases). The sequences come from blood, collected from a patient whose treatment included radiotherapy and nephrectomy. The receptor was isolated from a woman aged 50 to 60 with renal cell carcinoma. CDR3 in amino acids: CASTPTTGYGGYTF. CDR3 bases: TGTGCCAGCACCCCAACAACAGGGTATGGGGGCTACACCTTC.